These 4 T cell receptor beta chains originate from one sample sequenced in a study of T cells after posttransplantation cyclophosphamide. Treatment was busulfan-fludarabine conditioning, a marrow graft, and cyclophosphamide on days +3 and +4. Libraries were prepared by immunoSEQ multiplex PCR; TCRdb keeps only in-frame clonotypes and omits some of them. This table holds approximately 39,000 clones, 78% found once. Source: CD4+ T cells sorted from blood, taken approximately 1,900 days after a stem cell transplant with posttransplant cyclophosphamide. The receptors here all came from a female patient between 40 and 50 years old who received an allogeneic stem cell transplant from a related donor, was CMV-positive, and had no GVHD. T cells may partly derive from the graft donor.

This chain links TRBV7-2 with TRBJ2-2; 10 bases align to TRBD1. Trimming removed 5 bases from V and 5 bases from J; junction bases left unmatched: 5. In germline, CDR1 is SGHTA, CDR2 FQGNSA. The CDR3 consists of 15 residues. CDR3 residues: CASSRDRGRTGELFF. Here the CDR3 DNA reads TGTGCCAGCAGCCGAGACAGGGGGCGAACCGGGGAGCTGTTTTTT.

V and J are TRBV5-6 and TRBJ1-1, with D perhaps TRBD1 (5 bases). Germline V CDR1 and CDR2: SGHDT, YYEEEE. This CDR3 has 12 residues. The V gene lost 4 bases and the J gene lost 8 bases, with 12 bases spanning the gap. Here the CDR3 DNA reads TGTGCCAGCAGCCCCACAGGTATGGAAGCTTTCTTT. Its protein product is CASSPTGMEAFF.

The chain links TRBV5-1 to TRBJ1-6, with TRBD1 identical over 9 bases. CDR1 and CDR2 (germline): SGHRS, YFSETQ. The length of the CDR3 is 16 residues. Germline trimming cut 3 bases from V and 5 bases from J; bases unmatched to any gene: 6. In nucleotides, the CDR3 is TGCGCCAGCAGCTCCGACAGGGGGTCCAATAATTCACCCCTCCACTTT. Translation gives CASSSDRGSNNSPLHF.

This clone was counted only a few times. The CDR3 DNA follows: TGTGCCAGCAGCCCATACGAAGGAGGTATCTACGAGCAGTACTTC. As protein: CASSPYEGGIYEQYF. The J gene is TRBJ2-7, the V gene TRBV5-5; TRBD2 might be the D (5 bases). Trimming pared 4 bases from V and 3 bases from J, leaving 17 bases between. Germline V gene lookup returns CDR1 SGHKS and CDR2 YYEKEE (reference sequence). The CDR3 sequence is 15 residues long.